The present entry profiles one TCR beta chain with its context. The entry originates in a study of identical twins. The germline V and J ends were trimmed by 5 bases and 3 bases, with 14 bases remaining between them. Germline loops: CDR1 LNHNV, CDR2 YYDKDF (reference sequence). The CDR3 has 15 amino acids. TCRdb analysed the 5' RACE reads with MiXCR anew, one entry per CDR3 protein. The top ten clones hold over 4% of a sample with 650,000 to 750,000 distinct CDR3 sequences, 21% of them seen once. This same sample was also part of a study on T cells expressing NK-cell markers. That publication notes: Sequencing of TCR beta repertoires drew on sorted CD3+CD56+NKG2C+, CD3+CD56+NKG2C- and CD3+CD56-NKG2C+ T cells. Eight donors were sequenced, seven testing HCMV-seropositive and one testing seronegative. Expanded clones of NKG2C+ T cells had an unclear HCMV specificity.

The receptor was isolated from a young woman in good health. Sequencing was done on a sample of PBMCs. The genes are TRBV15 and TRBJ2-1; the D is unclear. This CDR3 reads CATSLGEPFYNEQFF. In DNA, the CDR3 is TGTGCCACCAGCCTGGGCGAACCTTTCTACAATGAGCAGTTCTTC.